These T cell receptor beta chains were read from a single sample in a study of T-cell reconstitution after alpha-beta-depleted transplantation in children. TCRdb itself ran the PCR reads through MiXCR, one entry per CDR3 protein. The table shows 700,000 to 950,000 distinct CDR3 sequences, with 16% occurring only once. This material consisted of PBMCs, mostly from graft donor cells, taken 360 days after TCRalphabeta/CD19-depleted stem cell transplant. The source is a male patient aged 10-17 years who had a stem cell transplant for acute lymphoblastic leukemia, so the T cells may come from the graft donor. Both conserved end residues are part of each CDR3. Fields, in order: J gene, V gene, D gene, clone size, CDR3 DNA, CDR3 protein. A D gene is named only where the DNA matches it firmly. The size of a clone is reported for some rows only, either as once, few or many, or as a class for expanded clones.

J gene: TRBJ2-7
V gene: TRBV12-3/TRBV12-4
D gene: TRBD1
clone size: NA
CDR3 DNA: TGTGCCAGCAGGGGAGGACAGGGGGCGAGTGAGCAGTACTTC
CDR3 protein: CASRGGQGASEQYF

J gene: TRBJ1-2
V gene: TRBV29-1
D gene: TRBD1
clone size: few
CDR3 DNA: TGCAGCGTTGCTCGGGACAGAAAGGGAAGGGGAAACTATGGCTACACCTTC
CDR3 protein: CSVARDRKGRGNYGYTF

J gene: TRBJ1-2
V gene: TRBV5-6
D gene: NA
clone size: NA
CDR3 DNA: TGTGCCAGCAGCCCCGTAGGGACTGTGACTAACTATGGCTACACCTTC
CDR3 protein: CASSPVGTVTNYGYTF

J gene: TRBJ2-5
V gene: TRBV6-5
D gene: NA
clone size: NA
CDR3 DNA: TGTGCCAGCAGTTACACATTTCAAGAGACCCAGTACTTC
CDR3 protein: CASSYTFQETQYF

J gene: TRBJ2-7
V gene: TRBV27
D gene: NA
clone size: few
CDR3 DNA: TGTGCCAGCAGCCCCTTGTGGGGCCGCTACGAGCAGTACTTC
CDR3 protein: CASSPLWGRYEQYF

J gene: TRBJ1-1
V gene: TRBV20-1
D gene: NA
clone size: many
CDR3 DNA: TGCAGTGCTAGAGGGGGGATCCACACTGAAGCTTTCTTT
CDR3 protein: CSARGGIHTEAFF

J gene: TRBJ2-1
V gene: TRBV27
D gene: TRBD1
clone size: few
CDR3 DNA: TGTGCCAGCACTTCTCGGGACAGGGGGCAGTTCTTC
CDR3 protein: CASTSRDRGQFF

J gene: TRBJ2-3
V gene: TRBV11-2
D gene: NA
clone size: many
CDR3 DNA: TGTGCCAGCAGCGCCCCGGGAAGCCTCTCAGATACGCAGTATTTT
CDR3 protein: CASSAPGSLSDTQYF

J gene: TRBJ2-1
V gene: TRBV7-9
D gene: NA
clone size: NA
CDR3 DNA: TGTACCAGCAGCCCACGACCCCAGAGCTCCTACAATGAGCAGTTCTTC
CDR3 protein: CTSSPRPQSSYNEQFF

J gene: TRBJ2-1
V gene: TRBV4-1
D gene: NA
clone size: NA
CDR3 DNA: TGCGCCAGCAACAATTTAGGGGTCAATGAGCAGTTCTTC
CDR3 protein: CASNNLGVNEQFF

J gene: TRBJ1-4
V gene: TRBV7-9
D gene: TRBD1
clone size: few
CDR3 DNA: TGTGCCAGCAGCGGGTGGGACAGGTCTGAACTGTTTTTT
CDR3 protein: CASSGWDRSELFF

J gene: TRBJ2-4
V gene: TRBV20-1
D gene: NA
clone size: many
CDR3 DNA: TGCAGTGCTCCTCGGACACTAGCCAAAAACATTCAGTACTTC
CDR3 protein: CSAPRTLAKNIQYF

J gene: TRBJ1-3
V gene: TRBV20-1
D gene: NA
clone size: few
CDR3 DNA: TGCAGTGCTAGACCGACAGGAGGAAACACCATATATTTT
CDR3 protein: CSARPTGGNTIYF

J gene: TRBJ1-4
V gene: TRBV20-1
D gene: NA
clone size: few
CDR3 DNA: TGCAGTGCCTCGGCCCGCCCCATTGAAAAACTGTTTTTT
CDR3 protein: CSASARPIEKLFF

J gene: TRBJ2-2
V gene: TRBV14
D gene: NA
clone size: NA
CDR3 DNA: TGTGCCAGCAGACGACAGTACACCGGGGAGCTGTTTTTT
CDR3 protein: CASRRQYTGELFF

J gene: TRBJ2-2
V gene: TRBV24-1
D gene: NA
clone size: NA
CDR3 DNA: TGTGCCACCAGTGCCGCGATGGGGGGGGCTCCCTTGAACACCGGGGAGCTGTTTTTT
CDR3 protein: CATSAAMGGAPLNTGELFF

J gene: TRBJ2-7
V gene: TRBV7-2
D gene: TRBD2
clone size: NA
CDR3 DNA: TGTGCCAGCAGCCTCGGACTAGCGGGAAGTAGCGAGCAGTACTTC
CDR3 protein: CASSLGLAGSSEQYF

J gene: TRBJ2-3
V gene: TRBV14
D gene: NA
clone size: NA
CDR3 DNA: TGTGCCAGCAGGGCCATGGGCACAGATACGCAGTATTTT
CDR3 protein: CASRAMGTDTQYF

J gene: TRBJ2-7
V gene: TRBV24-1
D gene: TRBD1
clone size: few
CDR3 DNA: TGTGCCACCAGTGATCCGACAGGGCCCTCCTACGAGCAGTACTTC
CDR3 protein: CATSDPTGPSYEQYF

J gene: TRBJ2-5
V gene: TRBV7-2
D gene: NA
clone size: many
CDR3 DNA: TGTGCCAGCAGCACGAGGGGATCAGAGACCCAGTACTTC
CDR3 protein: CASSTRGSETQYF

J gene: TRBJ2-2
V gene: TRBV24-1
D gene: NA
clone size: few
CDR3 DNA: TGTGCCACCAGTGATTTGTCAGTGGTAACCGGGGAGCTGTTTTTT
CDR3 protein: CATSDLSVVTGELFF

J gene: TRBJ2-5
V gene: TRBV29-1
D gene: TRBD2
clone size: NA
CDR3 DNA: TGCAGCGTTGAAGACGGGACTAGCGAGGGAGAGACCCAGTACTTC
CDR3 protein: CSVEDGTSEGETQYF

J gene: TRBJ2-7
V gene: TRBV5-1
D gene: NA
clone size: many
CDR3 DNA: TGCGCCAGCAGCTTGGAGGCGGACAGAACCTACGAGCAGTACTTC
CDR3 protein: CASSLEADRTYEQYF

J gene: TRBJ1-4
V gene: TRBV19
D gene: TRBD1
clone size: NA
CDR3 DNA: TGTGCCAGTAGTAACTGGACAGGTGAAAAACTGTTTTTT
CDR3 protein: CASSNWTGEKLFF

J gene: TRBJ2-7
V gene: TRBV4-1
D gene: TRBD2
clone size: few
CDR3 DNA: TGCGCCAGCAGCCAAGATCTTGGGACTAGCCCCCGAGAGTACTTC
CDR3 protein: CASSQDLGTSPREYF

J gene: TRBJ2-1
V gene: TRBV20-1
D gene: NA
clone size: few
CDR3 DNA: TGCAGTGCTAGACCTACAGGGAGCTCCTACAATGAGCAGTTCTTC
CDR3 protein: CSARPTGSSYNEQFF

J gene: TRBJ2-1
V gene: TRBV5-1
D gene: TRBD1
clone size: many
CDR3 DNA: TGTGCCAGCAGCTTAGCAGGGGGAAATGAGCAGTTCTTC
CDR3 protein: CASSLAGGNEQFF

J gene: TRBJ2-1
V gene: TRBV11-2
D gene: NA
clone size: few
CDR3 DNA: TGTGCCAGCAGCTTAGATTGGGGTACTGTGTATGAGCAGTTCTTC
CDR3 protein: CASSLDWGTVYEQFF

J gene: TRBJ2-7
V gene: TRBV5-1
D gene: NA
clone size: NA
CDR3 DNA: TGCGCCAGCAGCTTGGGGCCCCCAGGCGAGCAGTACTTC
CDR3 protein: CASSLGPPGEQYF

J gene: TRBJ2-1
V gene: TRBV20-1
D gene: NA
clone size: NA
CDR3 DNA: TGCAGTGCTAGTGAGTGGGACTCCTACAATGAGCAGTTCTTC
CDR3 protein: CSASEWDSYNEQFF

J gene: TRBJ2-7
V gene: TRBV5-1
D gene: TRBD2
clone size: many
CDR3 DNA: TGCGCCAGCAGCTTGGTTTTAGCGGGGTCCTACGAGCAGTACTTC
CDR3 protein: CASSLVLAGSYEQYF

J gene: TRBJ2-1
V gene: TRBV18
D gene: TRBD2
clone size: few
CDR3 DNA: TGTGCCAGCTCCCTCATACTGACTAGCGCGAGCTCCTACAATGAGCAGTTCTTC
CDR3 protein: CASSLILTSASSYNEQFF

J gene: TRBJ1-1
V gene: TRBV7-2
D gene: NA
clone size: NA
CDR3 DNA: TGTGCCAGCAGCTTAGCGCCGGGTTTGGGTGAAGCTTTCTTT
CDR3 protein: CASSLAPGLGEAFF

J gene: TRBJ2-3
V gene: TRBV20-1
D gene: NA
clone size: many
CDR3 DNA: TGCAGTGCTAGAGATAGGAGGACAGATACGCAGTATTTT
CDR3 protein: CSARDRRTDTQYF

J gene: TRBJ2-3
V gene: TRBV24-1
D gene: NA
clone size: few
CDR3 DNA: TGTGCCACCAGTGCCCGACAAGAGGCGCCGAAGGATAGCACAGATACGCAGTATTTT
CDR3 protein: CATSARQEAPKDSTDTQYF

J gene: TRBJ2-7
V gene: TRBV24-1
D gene: TRBD2
clone size: few
CDR3 DNA: TGTGCCACCAGTGACCTCGGACTAGCGGGAGCGTCCGGGGACGAGCAGTACTTC
CDR3 protein: CATSDLGLAGASGDEQYF

J gene: TRBJ2-5
V gene: TRBV11-2
D gene: NA
clone size: many
CDR3 DNA: TGTGCCAGCAGCCCCGCCGGCGGAGGGGAGACCCAGTACTTC
CDR3 protein: CASSPAGGGETQYF

J gene: TRBJ2-2
V gene: TRBV5-1
D gene: NA
clone size: NA
CDR3 DNA: TGCGCCAGCAGCGGGCAGGGTGAGATCACCGGGGAGCTGTTTTTT
CDR3 protein: CASSGQGEITGELFF

J gene: TRBJ2-7
V gene: TRBV5-1
D gene: NA
clone size: NA
CDR3 DNA: TGCGCCAGCAGCCGGGACTTTCCCTACGAGCAGTACTTC
CDR3 protein: CASSRDFPYEQYF

J gene: TRBJ2-1
V gene: TRBV15
D gene: NA
clone size: NA
CDR3 DNA: TGTGCCACCAGATCCCCCGGCCCGGGTAATGAGCAGTTCTTC
CDR3 protein: CATRSPGPGNEQFF

J gene: TRBJ2-2
V gene: TRBV6-2/TRBV6-3
D gene: TRBD2
clone size: NA
CDR3 DNA: TGTGCCAGCAGTCCCCTCGATCCATGGCCGCAGCGGGAGTCCGACACCGGGGAGCTGTTTTTT
CDR3 protein: CASSPLDPWPQRESDTGELFF

J gene: TRBJ2-5
V gene: TRBV4-1
D gene: NA
clone size: NA
CDR3 DNA: TGCGCCAGCAGCCACCTAGGAGCGGCTCAAGAGACCCAGTACTTC
CDR3 protein: CASSHLGAAQETQYF